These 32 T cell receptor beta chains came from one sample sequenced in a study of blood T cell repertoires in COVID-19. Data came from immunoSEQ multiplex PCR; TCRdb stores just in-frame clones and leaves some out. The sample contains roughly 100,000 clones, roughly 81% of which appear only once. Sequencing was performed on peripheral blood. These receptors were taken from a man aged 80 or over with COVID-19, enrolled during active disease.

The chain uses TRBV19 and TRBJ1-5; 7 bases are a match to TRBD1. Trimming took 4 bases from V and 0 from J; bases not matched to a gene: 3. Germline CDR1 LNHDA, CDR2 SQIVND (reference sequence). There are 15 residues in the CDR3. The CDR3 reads CASSTRTGSNQPQHF. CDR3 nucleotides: TGTGCCAGTAGTACCAGGACAGGTAGCAATCAGCCCCAGCATTTT.

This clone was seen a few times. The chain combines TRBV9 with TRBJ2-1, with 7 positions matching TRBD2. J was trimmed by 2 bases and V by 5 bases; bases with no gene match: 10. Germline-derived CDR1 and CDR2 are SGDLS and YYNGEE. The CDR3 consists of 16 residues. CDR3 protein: CASSALPAGAYNEQFF. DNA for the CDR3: TGTGCCAGCAGTGCTCTACCCGCGGGGGCCTACAATGAGCAGTTCTTC.

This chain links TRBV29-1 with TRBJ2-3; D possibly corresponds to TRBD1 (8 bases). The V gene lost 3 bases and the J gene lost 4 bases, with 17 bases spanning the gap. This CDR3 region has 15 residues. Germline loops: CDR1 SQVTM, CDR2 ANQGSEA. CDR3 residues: CSVERGTGGADTQYF. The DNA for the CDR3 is TGCAGCGTTGAGAGAGGCACAGGGGGGGCAGATACGCAGTATTTT.

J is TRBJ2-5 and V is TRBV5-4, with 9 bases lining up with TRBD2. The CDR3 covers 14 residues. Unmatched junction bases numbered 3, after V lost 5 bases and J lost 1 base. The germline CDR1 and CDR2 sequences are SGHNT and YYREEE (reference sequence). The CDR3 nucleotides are TGTGCCAGCAGGAGCGGGGGGCCCCAAGAGACCCAGTACTTC. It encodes CASRSGGPQETQYF.

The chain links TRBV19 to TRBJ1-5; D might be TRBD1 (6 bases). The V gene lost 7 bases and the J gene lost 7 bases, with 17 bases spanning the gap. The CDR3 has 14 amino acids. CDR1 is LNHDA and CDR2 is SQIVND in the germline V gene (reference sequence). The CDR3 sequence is CASNPTGSRQPQHF. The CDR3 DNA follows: TGTGCCAGTAACCCTACAGGGTCAAGACAGCCCCAGCATTTT.

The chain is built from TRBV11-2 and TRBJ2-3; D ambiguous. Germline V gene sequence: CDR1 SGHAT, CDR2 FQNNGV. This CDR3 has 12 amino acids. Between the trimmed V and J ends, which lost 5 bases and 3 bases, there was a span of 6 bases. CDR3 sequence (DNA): TGTGCCAGCAGCCCCGGGACAGATACGCAGTATTTT. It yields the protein CASSPGTDTQYF.

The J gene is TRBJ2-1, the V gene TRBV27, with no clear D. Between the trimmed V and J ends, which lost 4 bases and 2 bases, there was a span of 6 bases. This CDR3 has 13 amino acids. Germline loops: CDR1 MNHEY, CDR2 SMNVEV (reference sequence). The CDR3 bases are TGTGCCAGCAGTTATAGAACCTACAATGAGCAGTTCTTC. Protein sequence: CASSYRTYNEQFF.

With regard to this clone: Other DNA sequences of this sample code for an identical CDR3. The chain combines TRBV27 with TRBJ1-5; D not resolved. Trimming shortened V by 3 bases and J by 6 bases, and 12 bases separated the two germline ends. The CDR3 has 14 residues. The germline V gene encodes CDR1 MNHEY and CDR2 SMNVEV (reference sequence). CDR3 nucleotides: TGTGCCAGCAGTTTGAATGGCAGATCTCAGCCCCAGCATTTT. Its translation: CASSLNGRSQPQHF.

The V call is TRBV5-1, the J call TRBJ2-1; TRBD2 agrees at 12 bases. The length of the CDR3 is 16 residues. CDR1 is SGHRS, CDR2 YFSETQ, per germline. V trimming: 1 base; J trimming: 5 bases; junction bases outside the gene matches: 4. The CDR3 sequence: CASSLLLAGGNNEQFF. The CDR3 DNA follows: TGCGCCAGCAGCTTGTTACTAGCGGGGGGAAACAATGAGCAGTTCTTC.

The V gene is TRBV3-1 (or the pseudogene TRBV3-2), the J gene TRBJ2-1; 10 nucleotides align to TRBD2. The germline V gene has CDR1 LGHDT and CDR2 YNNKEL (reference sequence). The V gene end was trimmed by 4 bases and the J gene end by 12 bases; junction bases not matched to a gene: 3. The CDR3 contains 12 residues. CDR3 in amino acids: CASSPGTSVQFF. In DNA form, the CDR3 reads TGTGCCAGCAGCCCCGGGACTAGCGTGCAGTTCTTC.

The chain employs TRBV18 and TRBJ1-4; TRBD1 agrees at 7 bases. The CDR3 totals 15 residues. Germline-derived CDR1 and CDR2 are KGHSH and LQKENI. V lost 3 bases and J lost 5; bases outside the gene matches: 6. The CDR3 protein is CASSPGQAGNEKLFF. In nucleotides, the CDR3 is TGTGCCAGCTCACCCGGACAGGCGGGCAATGAAAAACTGTTTTTT.

The CDR3 bases are TGTGCCAGCAGTTACTCCTTTACTGCTGGGGCCAACGTCCTGACTTTC. It encodes CASSYSFTAGANVLTF. The chain combines TRBV6-5 with TRBJ2-6, with unresolved D. CDR1 is MNHEY, CDR2 SVGAGI, per germline. The CDR3 covers 16 residues. V was shortened by 0 bases and J by 2 bases, with 8 bases between the two germline ends.

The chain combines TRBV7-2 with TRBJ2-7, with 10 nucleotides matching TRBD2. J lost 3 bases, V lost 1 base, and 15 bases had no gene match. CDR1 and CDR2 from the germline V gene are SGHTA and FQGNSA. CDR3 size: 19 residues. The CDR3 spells CASSLGPSSGGPSYYEQYF. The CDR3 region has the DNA TGTGCCAGCAGCTTAGGTCCCTCTAGCGGGGGCCCATCTTACTACGAGCAGTACTTC.

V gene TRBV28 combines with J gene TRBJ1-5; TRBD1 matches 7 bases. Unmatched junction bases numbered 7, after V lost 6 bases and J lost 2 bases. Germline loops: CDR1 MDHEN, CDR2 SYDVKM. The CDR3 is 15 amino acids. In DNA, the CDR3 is TGTGCCAGCAGCGGAAGGGGGCGCGGCAATCAGCCCCAGCATTTT. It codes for CASSGRGRGNQPQHF.

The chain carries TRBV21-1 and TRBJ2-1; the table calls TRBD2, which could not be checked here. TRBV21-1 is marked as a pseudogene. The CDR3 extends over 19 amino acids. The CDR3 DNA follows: TGTGCCAGCAGCAAAACCTCAATAGGGATGGGAGTCCCCTACAATGAGCAGTTCTTC. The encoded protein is CASSKTSIGMGVPYNEQFF.

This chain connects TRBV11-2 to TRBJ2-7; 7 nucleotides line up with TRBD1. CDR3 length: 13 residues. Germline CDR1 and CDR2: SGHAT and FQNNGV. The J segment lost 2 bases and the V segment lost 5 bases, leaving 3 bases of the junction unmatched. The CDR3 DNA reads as TGTGCCAGCAGCCACGGGACAGCCTACGAGCAGTACTTC. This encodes CASSHGTAYEQYF. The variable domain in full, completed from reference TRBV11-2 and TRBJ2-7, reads EAGVAQSPRYKIIEKRQSVAFWCNPISGHATLYWYQQILGQGPKLLIQFQNNGVVDDSQLPKDRFSAERLKGVDSTLKIQPAKLEDSAVYLCASSHGTAYEQYFGPGTRLTVT.

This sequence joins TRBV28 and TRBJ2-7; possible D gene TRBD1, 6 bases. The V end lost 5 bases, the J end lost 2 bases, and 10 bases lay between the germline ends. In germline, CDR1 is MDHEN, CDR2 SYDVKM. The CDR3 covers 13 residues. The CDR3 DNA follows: TGTGCCAGCAGTGACAGGAGCACCTACGAGCAGTACTTC. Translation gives CASSDRSTYEQYF.

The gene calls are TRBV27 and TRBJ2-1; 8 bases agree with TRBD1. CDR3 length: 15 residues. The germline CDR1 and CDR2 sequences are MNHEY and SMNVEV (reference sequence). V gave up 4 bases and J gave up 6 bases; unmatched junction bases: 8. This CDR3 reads CASSSGQGPRNEQFF. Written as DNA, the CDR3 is TGTGCCAGCAGTTCCGGACAGGGTCCTCGCAATGAGCAGTTCTTC.

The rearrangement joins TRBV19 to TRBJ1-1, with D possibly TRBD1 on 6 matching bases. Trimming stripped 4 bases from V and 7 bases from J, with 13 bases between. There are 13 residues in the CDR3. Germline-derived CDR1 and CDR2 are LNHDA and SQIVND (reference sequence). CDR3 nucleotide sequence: TGTGCCAGTAGTACACAGGGAATCGGTGAAGCTTTCTTT. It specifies CASSTQGIGEAFF.

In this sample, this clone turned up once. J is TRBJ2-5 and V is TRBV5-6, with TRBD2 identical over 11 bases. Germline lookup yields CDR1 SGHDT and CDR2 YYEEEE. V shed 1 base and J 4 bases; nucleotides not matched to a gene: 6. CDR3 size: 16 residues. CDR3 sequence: CASSLRLAGIGETQYF. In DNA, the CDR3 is TGTGCCAGCAGCTTGCGACTAGCGGGAATCGGAGAGACCCAGTACTTC.

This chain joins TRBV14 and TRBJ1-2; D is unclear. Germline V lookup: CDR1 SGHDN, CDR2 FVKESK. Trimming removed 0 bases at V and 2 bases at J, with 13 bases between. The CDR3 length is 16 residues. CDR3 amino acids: CASSQDLVADNYGYTF. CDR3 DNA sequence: TGTGCCAGCAGCCAAGATCTAGTGGCAGACAACTATGGCTACACCTTC.

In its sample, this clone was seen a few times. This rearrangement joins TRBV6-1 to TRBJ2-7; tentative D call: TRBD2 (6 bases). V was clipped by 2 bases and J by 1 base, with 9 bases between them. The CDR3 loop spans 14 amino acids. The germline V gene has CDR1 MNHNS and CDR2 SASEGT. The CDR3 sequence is CASSESGRSYEQYF. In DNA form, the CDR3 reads TGTGCCAGCAGTGAATCCGGGAGATCCTACGAGCAGTACTTC.

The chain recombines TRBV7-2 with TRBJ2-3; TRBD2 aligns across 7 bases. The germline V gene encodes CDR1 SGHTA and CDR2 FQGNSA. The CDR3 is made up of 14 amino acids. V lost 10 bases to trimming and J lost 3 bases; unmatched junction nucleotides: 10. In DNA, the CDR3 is TGTGCCACACGGACTAGTGGTACAACAGATACGCAGTATTTT. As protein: CATRTSGTTDTQYF.

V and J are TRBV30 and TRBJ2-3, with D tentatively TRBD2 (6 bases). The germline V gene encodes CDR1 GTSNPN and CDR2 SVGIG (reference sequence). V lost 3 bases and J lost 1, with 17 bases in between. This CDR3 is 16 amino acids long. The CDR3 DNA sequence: TGTGCCTGGAGCAACCCCCGCCGCGGGGGCACAGATACGCAGTATTTT. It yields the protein CAWSNPRRGGTDTQYF.

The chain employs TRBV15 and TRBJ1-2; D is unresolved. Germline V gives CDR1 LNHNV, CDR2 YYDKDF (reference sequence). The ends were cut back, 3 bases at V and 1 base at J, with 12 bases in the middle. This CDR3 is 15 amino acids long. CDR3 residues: CATSSGLSVNYGYTF. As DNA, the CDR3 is TGTGCCACCAGCAGCGGACTGTCCGTTAACTATGGCTACACCTTC.

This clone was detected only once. For the CDR3, the DNA is TGTGCCAGCTCACCACTGCGCATCTACAATGAGCAGTTCTTC. Translation gives CASSPLRIYNEQFF. V usage is TRBV18 and J usage is TRBJ2-1; D unresolved. This CDR3 has 14 residues. Per germline, CDR1 KGHSH and CDR2 LQKENI. V was clipped by 1 base and J by 3 bases, with 7 bases between them.

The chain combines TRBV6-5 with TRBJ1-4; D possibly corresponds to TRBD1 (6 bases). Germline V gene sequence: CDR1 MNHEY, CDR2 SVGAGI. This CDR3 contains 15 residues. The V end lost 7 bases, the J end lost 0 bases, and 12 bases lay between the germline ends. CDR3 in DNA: TGTGCCAGCATGTGGGGGCGGGCAACTAATGAAAAACTGTTTTTT. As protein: CASMWGRATNEKLFF.

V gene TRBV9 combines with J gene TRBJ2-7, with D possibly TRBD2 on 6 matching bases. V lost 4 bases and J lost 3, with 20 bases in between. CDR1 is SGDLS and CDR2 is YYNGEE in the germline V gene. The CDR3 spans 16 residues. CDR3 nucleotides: TGTGCCAGCAGCCCTAGGACGGGGGACGACGGCTACGAGCAGTACTTC. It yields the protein CASSPRTGDDGYEQYF.

The CDR3 loop is CATSDWTGFEQFF. The CDR3 region has the DNA TGTGCCACCAGTGACTGGACAGGGTTTGAGCAGTTCTTC. This rearrangement joins TRBV24-1 to TRBJ2-1, with 8 bases matching TRBD1. The germline V gene has CDR1 KGHDR and CDR2 SFDVKD. The CDR3 has 13 amino acids. V was clipped by 4 bases and J by 9 bases; unmatched bases: 4.

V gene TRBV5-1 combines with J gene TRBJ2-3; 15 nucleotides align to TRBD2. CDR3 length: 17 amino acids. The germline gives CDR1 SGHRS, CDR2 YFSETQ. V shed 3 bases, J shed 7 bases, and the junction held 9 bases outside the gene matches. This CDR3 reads CASSSGLAGGPGYTQYF. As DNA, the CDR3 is TGCGCCAGCAGCTCAGGACTAGCGGGGGGGCCAGGGTATACGCAGTATTTT. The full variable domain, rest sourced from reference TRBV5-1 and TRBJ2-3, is KAGVTQTPRYLIKTRGQQVTLSCSPISGHRSVSWYQQTPGQGLQFLFEYFSETQRNKGNFPGRFSGRQFSNSRSEMNVSTLELGDSALYLCASSSGLAGGPGYTQYFGPGTRLTVL.

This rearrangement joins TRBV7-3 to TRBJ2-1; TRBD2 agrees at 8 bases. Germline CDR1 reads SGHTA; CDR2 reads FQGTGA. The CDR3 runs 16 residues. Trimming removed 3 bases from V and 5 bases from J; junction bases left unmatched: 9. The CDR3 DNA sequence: TGTGCCAGCAGCTTCGCGGCGGGGGGCACCGACAATGAGCAGTTCTTC. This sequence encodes CASSFAAGGTDNEQFF.

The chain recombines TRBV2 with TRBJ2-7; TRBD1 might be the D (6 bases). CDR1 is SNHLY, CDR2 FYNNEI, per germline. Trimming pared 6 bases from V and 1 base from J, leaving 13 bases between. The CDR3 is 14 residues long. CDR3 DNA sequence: TGTGCCAGCAGAACGGACAGAACATCCTACGAGCAGTACTTC. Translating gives CASRTDRTSYEQYF.